This entry describes one T cell receptor beta chain. This record belongs to a study of T cell repertoires in cytomegalovirus infection. Germline CDR1 and CDR2: DFQATT and SNEGSKA (reference sequence). This CDR3 region has 15 residues. V dropped 3 bases and J dropped 8; count of bases not matched to a gene: 13. TCRdb re-analysed the reads in MiXCR, keeping a single row per CDR3 protein. Found here are 740,000 or so distinct CDR3 sequences, 35% of them singletons; the top ten hold 2.5% to 3.5%. The sequenced material came from PBMCs. The rearrangement links TRBV20-1 to TRBJ2-1; 7 bases agree with TRBD2. The TCR comes from a human donor in good health (CMV status not recorded). Some clones in this sample may be carry-over from other donors' samples. The CDR3 reads CSARLPAGVNHEQFF. CDR3 nucleotides: TGCAGTGCTAGGCTCCCGGCGGGAGTTAATCATGAGCAGTTCTTC.